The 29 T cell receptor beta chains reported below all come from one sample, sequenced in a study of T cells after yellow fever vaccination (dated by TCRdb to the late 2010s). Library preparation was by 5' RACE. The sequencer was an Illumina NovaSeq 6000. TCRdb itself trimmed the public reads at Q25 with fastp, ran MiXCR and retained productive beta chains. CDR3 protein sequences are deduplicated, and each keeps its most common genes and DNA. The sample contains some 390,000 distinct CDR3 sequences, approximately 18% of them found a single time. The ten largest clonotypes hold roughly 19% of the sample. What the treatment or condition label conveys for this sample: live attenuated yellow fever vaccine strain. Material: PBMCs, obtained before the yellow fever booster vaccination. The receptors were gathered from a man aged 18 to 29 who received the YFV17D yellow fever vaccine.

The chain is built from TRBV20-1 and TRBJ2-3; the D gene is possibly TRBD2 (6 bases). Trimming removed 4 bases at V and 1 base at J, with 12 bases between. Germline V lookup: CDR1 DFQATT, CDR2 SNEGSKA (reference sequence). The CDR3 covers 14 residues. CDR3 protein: CSAKDYSRTDTQYF. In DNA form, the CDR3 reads TGCAGTGCTAAGGACTATTCCCGCACAGATACGCAGTATTTT.

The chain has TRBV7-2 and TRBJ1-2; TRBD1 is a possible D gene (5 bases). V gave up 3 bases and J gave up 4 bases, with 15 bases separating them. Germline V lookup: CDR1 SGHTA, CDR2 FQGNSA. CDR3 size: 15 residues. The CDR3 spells CASSLGVGKAYGYTF. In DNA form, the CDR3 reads TGTGCCAGCAGCTTGGGGGTAGGGAAAGCCTATGGCTACACCTTC.

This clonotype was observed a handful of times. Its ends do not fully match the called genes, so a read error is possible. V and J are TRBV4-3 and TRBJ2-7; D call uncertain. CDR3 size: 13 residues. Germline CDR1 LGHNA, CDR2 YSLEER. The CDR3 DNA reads TGCGCCAGCAGCCAAGATTATCTAGGAAACTTGGGTTTC. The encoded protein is CASSQDYLGNLGF.

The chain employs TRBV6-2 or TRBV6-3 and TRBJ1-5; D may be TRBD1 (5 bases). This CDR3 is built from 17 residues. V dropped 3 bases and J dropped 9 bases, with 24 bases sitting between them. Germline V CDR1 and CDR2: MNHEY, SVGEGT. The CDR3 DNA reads TGTGCCAGCAGTTATAAGTCGGCAGGGCGGTTAGTAGTGCCCCAGCATTTT. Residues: CASSYKSAGRLVVPQHF.

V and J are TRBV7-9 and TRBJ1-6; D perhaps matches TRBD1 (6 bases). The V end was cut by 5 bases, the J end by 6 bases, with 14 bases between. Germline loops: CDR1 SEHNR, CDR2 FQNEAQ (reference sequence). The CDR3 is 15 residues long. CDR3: CASSLRDTSNSPLHF. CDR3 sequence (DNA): TGTGCCAGCAGCCTCCGGGACACTAGTAATTCACCCCTCCACTTT.

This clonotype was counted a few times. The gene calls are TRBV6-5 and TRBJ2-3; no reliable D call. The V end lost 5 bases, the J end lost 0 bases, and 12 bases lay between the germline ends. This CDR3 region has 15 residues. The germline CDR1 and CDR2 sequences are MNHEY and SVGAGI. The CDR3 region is CASSQRLISTDTQYF. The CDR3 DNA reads TGTGCCAGCAGTCAAAGACTGATTAGCACAGATACGCAGTATTTT.

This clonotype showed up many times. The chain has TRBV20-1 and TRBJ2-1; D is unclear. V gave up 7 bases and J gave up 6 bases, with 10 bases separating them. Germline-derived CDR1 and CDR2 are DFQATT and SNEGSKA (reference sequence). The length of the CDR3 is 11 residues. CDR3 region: CSGKGFNEQFF. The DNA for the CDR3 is TGCAGTGGGAAGGGCTTCAATGAGCAGTTCTTC.

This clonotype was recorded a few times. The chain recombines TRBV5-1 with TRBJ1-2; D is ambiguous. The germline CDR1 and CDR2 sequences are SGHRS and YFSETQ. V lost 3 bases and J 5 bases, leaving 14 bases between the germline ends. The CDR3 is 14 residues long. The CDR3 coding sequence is TGCGCCAGCAGCTATACGGGTCCTCGGTATGGCTACACCTTC. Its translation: CASSYTGPRYGYTF.

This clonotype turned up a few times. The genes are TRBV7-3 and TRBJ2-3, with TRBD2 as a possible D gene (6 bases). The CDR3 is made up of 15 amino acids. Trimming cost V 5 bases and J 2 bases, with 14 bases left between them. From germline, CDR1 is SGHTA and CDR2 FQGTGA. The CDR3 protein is CASSRIGGDTDTQYF. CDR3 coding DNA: TGTGCCAGCAGCCGAATCGGGGGAGACACAGATACGCAGTATTTT.

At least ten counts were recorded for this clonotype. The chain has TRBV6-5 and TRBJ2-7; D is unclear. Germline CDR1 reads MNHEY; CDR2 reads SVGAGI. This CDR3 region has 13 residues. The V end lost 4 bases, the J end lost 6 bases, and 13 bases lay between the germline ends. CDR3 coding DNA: TGTGCCAGCAGTTCCTTTCCCCGCAGCGAGCAGTACGTC. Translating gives CASSSFPRSEQYV.

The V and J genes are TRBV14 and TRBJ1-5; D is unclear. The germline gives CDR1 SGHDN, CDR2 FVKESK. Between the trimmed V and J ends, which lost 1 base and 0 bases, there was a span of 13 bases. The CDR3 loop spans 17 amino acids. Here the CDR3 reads CASSQVEGWDSNQPQHF. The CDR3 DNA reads TGTGCCAGCAGCCAAGTAGAAGGATGGGATAGCAATCAGCCCCAGCATTTT. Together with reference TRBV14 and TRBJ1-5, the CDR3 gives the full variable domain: EAGVTQFPSHSVIEKGQTVTLRCDPISGHDNLYWYRRVMGKEIKFLLHFVKESKQDESGMPNNRFLAERTGGTYSTLKVQPAELEDSGVYFCASSQVEGWDSNQPQHFGDGTRLSIL.

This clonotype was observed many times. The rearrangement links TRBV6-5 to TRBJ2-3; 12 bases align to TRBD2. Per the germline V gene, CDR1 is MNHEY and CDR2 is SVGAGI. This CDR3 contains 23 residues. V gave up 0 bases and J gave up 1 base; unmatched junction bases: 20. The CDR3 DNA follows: TGTGCCAGCAGTTACTCCCCCCTAGCGGGGGGGCCAGGGGTAGAACGGCGCACAGATACGCAGTATTTT. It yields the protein CASSYSPLAGGPGVERRTDTQYF.

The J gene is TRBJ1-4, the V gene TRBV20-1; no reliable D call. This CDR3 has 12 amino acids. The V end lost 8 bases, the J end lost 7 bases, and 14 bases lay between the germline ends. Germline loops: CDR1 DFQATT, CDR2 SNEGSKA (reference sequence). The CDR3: CSYRVAGEKLFF. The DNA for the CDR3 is TGCAGTTACCGGGTGGCGGGTGAAAAACTGTTTTTT.

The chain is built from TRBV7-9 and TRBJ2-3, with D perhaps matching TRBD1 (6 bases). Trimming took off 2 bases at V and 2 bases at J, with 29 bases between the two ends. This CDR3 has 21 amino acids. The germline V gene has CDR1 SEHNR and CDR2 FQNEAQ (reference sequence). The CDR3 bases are TGTGCCAGCAGCTTATCCCTACCGCGAGTCCCAGGGGACCAGGACACAGATACGCAGTATTTT. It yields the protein CASSLSLPRVPGDQDTDTQYF.

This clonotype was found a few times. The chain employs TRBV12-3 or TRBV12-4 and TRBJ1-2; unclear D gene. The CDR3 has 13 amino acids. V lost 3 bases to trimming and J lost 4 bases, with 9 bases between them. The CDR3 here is CASSFERIYGYTF. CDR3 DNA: TGTGCCAGCAGTTTTGAACGGATCTATGGCTACACCTTC.

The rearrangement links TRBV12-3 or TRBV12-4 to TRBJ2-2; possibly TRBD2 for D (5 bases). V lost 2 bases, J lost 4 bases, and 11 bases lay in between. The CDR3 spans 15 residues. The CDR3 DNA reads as TGTGCCAGCAGTTTAAGGCTGGAGGCCACCGGGGAGCTGTTTTTT. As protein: CASSLRLEATGELFF.

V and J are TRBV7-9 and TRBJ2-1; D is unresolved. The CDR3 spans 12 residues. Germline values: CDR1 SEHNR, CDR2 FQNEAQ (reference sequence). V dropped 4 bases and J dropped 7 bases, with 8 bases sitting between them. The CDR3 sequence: CASSSQWNEQFF. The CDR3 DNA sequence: TGTGCCAGCAGCTCACAGTGGAATGAGCAGTTCTTC.

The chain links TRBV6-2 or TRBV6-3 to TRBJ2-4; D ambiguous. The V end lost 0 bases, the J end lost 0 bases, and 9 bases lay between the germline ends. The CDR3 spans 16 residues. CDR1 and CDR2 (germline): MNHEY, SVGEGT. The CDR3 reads CASSYSGNLAKNIQYF. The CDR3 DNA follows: TGTGCCAGCAGTTACTCGGGAAATTTAGCCAAAAACATTCAGTACTTC.

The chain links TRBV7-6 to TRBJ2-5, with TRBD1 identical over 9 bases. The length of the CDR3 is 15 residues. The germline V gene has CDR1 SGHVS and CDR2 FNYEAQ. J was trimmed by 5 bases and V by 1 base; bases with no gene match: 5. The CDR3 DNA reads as TGTGCCAGCAGCTTAGGCGGGACAGGGAGGGAGACCCAGTACTTC. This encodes CASSLGGTGRETQYF.

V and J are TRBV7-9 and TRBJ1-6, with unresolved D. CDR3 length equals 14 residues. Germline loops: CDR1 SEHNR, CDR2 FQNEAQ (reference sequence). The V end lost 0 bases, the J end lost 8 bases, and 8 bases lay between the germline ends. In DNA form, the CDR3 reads TGTGCCAGCAGCTTAGCGTCGGACCATTCACCCCTCCACTTT. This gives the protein CASSLASDHSPLHF.

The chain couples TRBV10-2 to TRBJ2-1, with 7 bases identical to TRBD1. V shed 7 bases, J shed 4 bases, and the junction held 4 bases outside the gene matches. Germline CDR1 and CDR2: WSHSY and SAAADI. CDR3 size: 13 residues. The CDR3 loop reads CASTTDRYNEQFF. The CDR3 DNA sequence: TGCGCCAGCACGACGGACAGGTACAATGAGCAGTTCTTC.

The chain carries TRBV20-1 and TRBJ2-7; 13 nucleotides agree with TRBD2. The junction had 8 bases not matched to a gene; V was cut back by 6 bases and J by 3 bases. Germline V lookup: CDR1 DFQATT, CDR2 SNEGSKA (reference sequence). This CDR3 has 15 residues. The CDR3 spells CSALGLAGKLYEQYF. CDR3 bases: TGCAGTGCCTTGGGACTAGCGGGGAAACTCTACGAGCAGTACTTC.

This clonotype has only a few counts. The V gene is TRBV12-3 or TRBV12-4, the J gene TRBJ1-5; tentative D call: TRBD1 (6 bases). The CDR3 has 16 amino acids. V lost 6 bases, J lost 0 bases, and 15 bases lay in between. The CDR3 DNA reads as TGTGCCAGCAGCTATACAGGGTGGGATAGCAATCAGCCCCAGCATTTT. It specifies CASSYTGWDSNQPQHF.

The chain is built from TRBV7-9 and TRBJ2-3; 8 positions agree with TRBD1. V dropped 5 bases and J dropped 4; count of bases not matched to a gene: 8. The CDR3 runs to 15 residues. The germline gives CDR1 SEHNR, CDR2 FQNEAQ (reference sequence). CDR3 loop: CASSPGGFHADTQYF. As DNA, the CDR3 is TGTGCCAGCAGCCCAGGGGGCTTTCACGCAGATACGCAGTATTTT.

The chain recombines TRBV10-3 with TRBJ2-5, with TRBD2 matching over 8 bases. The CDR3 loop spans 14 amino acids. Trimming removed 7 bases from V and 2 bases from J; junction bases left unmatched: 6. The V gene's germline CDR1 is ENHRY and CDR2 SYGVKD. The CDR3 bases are TGTGCCATCAAGGCTAGCGGGTCGCAAGAGACCCAGTACTTC. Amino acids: CAIKASGSQETQYF.

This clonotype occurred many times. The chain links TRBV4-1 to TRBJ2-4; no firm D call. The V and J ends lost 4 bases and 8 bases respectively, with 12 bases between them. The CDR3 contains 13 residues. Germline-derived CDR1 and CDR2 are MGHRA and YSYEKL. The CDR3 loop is CASSPNRDDIQYF. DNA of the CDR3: TGCGCCAGCAGCCCCAACCGTGATGACATTCAGTACTTC.

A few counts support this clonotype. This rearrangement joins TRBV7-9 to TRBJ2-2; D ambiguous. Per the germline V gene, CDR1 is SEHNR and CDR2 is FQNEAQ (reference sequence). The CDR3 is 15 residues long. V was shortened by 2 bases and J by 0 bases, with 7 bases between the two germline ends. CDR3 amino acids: CASSLKQPNTGELFF. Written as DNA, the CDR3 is TGTGCCAGCAGCTTAAAACAGCCGAACACCGGGGAGCTGTTTTTT.

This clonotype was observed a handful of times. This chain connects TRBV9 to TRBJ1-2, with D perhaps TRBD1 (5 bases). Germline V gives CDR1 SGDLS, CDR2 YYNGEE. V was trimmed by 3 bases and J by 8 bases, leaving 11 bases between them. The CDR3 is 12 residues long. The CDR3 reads CASSASGYGYTF. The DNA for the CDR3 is TGTGCCAGCAGCGCTTCAGGGTACGGCTACACCTTC.

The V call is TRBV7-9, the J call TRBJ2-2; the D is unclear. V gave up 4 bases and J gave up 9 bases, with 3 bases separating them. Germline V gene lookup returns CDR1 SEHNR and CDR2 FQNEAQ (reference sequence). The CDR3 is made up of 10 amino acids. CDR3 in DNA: TGTGCCAGCAGCTCGAGGGAGCTGTTTTTT. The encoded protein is CASSSRELFF. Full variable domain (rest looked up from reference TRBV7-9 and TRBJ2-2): DTGVSQNPRHKITKRGQNVTFRCDPISEHNRLYWYRQTLGQGPEFLTYFQNEAQLEKSRLLSDRFSAERPKGSFSTLEIQRTEQGDSAMYLCASSSRELFFGEGSRLTVL.